This T cell receptor beta chain was observed in a study of cytomegalovirus exposure and HLA in healthy donors. This PCR relied on a set of 60 Vbeta primers and 13 Jbeta primers. Methods used by the authors: About 11 million of the about 80 million unique TCR beta chains counted in a later analysis were shared. Method: immunoSEQ multiplex PCR; TCRdb's copy keeps in-frame clones and lacks some. Clonal size and the V and J genes are those of that table, whereas D and trimming came from the DNA. The sample shows about 190,000 clones, roughly four fifths of them seen only once. Germline CDR1 reads SGHNT; CDR2 reads YYREEE (reference sequence). The CDR3 consists of 16 residues. Trimming left V 4 bases short and J 4 bases short, with 17 bases between.

The chain employs TRBV5-4 and TRBJ2-2; D may be TRBD1 (6 bases). Input material: PBMCs. This TCR derives from a man aged 40-49 years in good health and CMV-seropositive. In DNA, the CDR3 is TGTGCCAGCAGCGGAACACAGGGCCGGGGCACCGGGGAGCTGTTTTTT. Translating it yields CASSGTQGRGTGELFF. The whole variable domain, filled in from reference TRBV5-4 and TRBJ2-2, reads ETGVTQSPTHLIKTRGQQVTLRCSSQSGHNTVSWYQQALGQGPQFIFQYYREEENGRGNFPPRFSGLQFPNYSSELNVNALELDDSALYLCASSGTQGRGTGELFFGEGSRLTVL.